This T cell receptor (beta chain) was sequenced in a study of control samples from healthy donors and cancer patients. The CDR3 runs 20 residues. Trimming removed 4 bases at V and 2 bases at J, with 29 bases between. Germline V gene data show CDR1 as MDHEN and CDR2 as SYDVKM. TCRdb's table, derived via immunoSEQ multiplex PCR, lists solely in-frame clones and lacks some. The repertoire consists of 100,000 to 150,000 clones, with 90% occurring once and the leading ten covering almost 2.5%. This clone was detected only a few times. This clonotype was sampled from a young man in good health. Material: blood. V and J are TRBV28 and TRBJ1-2; D call uncertain. CDR3 sequence: CASSSYDPLSTGPRNYGYTF. The CDR3 bases are TGTGCCAGCAGTTCCTATGACCCCCTTTCGACCGGGCCAAGAAACTATGGCTACACCTTC.